The 2 T cell receptor beta chains below all came from one sample that was sequenced in a study of blood T cells in healthy people across ages. PCR was performed a second time for 7 to 11 cycles using a sample-barcoded 5' primer and a J-beta primer mix. TCRdb analysed the 5' RACE reads with MiXCR anew, one entry per CDR3 protein. Of over 1,200,000 distinct CDR3 sequences listed, approximately 59% are singletons. Material for sequencing was blood. The receptors stem from a man aged 18 to 30 in good health.

V usage is TRBV4-1 and J usage is TRBJ1-6, with a tentative D call TRBD1 (5 bases). V shed 0 bases and J shed 7 bases, with 16 bases lying between them. There are 17 residues in the CDR3. Germline CDR1 is MGHRA and CDR2 is YSYEKL. CDR3 residues: CASSQEPTGTGNSPLHF. The CDR3 coding sequence is TGCGCCAGCAGCCAAGAACCCACCGGGACGGGCAATTCACCCCTCCACTTT.

The chain links TRBV29-1 to TRBJ1-1; D may be TRBD1 (5 bases). The CDR3 has 13 residues. Trimming took 7 bases from V and 2 from J, leaving 14 bases between them. The germline gives CDR1 SQVTM, CDR2 ANQGSEA. Here the CDR3 DNA reads TGCAGCGCCGTAATCGGGGGTAACACTGAAGCTTTCTTT. It specifies CSAVIGGNTEAFF.